A selection of T cell receptor beta chains follows, all from one sample in a study of control samples from healthy donors and cancer patients. Assay used: immunoSEQ multiplex PCR; TCRdb lists only in-frame clones, some missing. The table lists about 130,000 clones, about 90% of them singletons. The sequenced material came from PBMCs. The source of these receptors is a man aged 45-65 years with head and neck cancer. The CDR3 runs from the conserved cysteine through the conserved F or W. The D gene is left open where the match is weak. A clone size is listed for some rows: how often the clone was seen (once, few, many), or a class if it is expanded.

>TRBJ2-7|15|TRBD2|TRBV5-1|NA
CASSLTSGREYEQYF
TGCGCCAGCAGCTTGACTAGCGGGAGAGAGTACGAGCAGTACTTC
>TRBJ1-5|16|TRBD1|TRBV18|NA
CASSPGQGAPNQPQHF
TGTGCCAGCTCACCGGGACAGGGGGCCCCAAATCAGCCCCAGCATTTT
>TRBJ2-1|16|TRBD1|TRBV9|NA
CASSVARQGARNEQFF
TGTGCCAGCAGCGTAGCTAGACAGGGGGCGCGAAATGAGCAGTTCTTC
>TRBJ2-1|19|TRBD2|TRBV5-4|NA
CASSLVTSGIYYSYNEQFF
TGTGCCAGCAGCTTGGTAACTAGCGGGATCTATTACTCCTACAATGAGCAGTTCTTC
>TRBJ1-1|17|NA|TRBV9|NA
CASSVRHLGRMNTEAFF
TGTGCCAGCAGCGTAAGACATCTGGGGAGGATGAACACTGAAGCTTTCTTT
>TRBJ2-1|18|TRBD2|TRBV6-2/TRBV6-3|NA
CASSYSVAGGNSYNEQFF
TGTGCCAGCAGTTACTCGGTAGCGGGAGGGAACTCCTACAATGAGCAGTTCTTC
>TRBJ2-7|14|NA|TRBV5-1|NA
CASSFPPSPHEQYF
TGCGCCAGCAGCTTTCCTCCCTCTCCCCACGAGCAGTACTTC
>TRBJ2-7|12|NA|TRBV6-2/TRBV6-3|NA
CASSFTSAEQYF
TGTGCCAGCAGTTTTACATCTGCCGAGCAGTACTTC
>TRBJ2-2|16|TRBD1|TRBV9|NA
CASSVRVTGGTGELFF
TGTGCCAGCAGCGTCCGAGTGACAGGGGGCACCGGGGAGCTGTTTTTT
>TRBJ1-6|15|TRBD1|TRBV4-2|few
CASSLVTRQGQSLHF
TGTGCCAGCAGCCTTGTTACTCGACAGGGGCAATCCCTCCACTTT
>TRBJ1-3|15|TRBD1|TRBV7-9|once
CASSLQGASGNTIYF
TGTGCCAGCAGCCTACAGGGGGCATCCGGAAACACCATATATTTT
>TRBJ2-7|13|NA|TRBV28|NA
CASSFPSSYEQYF
TGTGCCAGCAGTTTCCCCAGCTCCTACGAGCAGTACTTC
>TRBJ1-1|13|NA|TRBV5-1|NA
CASSLATGTEAFF
TGCGCCAGCAGCTTGGCCACGGGCACTGAAGCTTTCTTT
>TRBJ2-5|14|NA|TRBV11-1|NA
CASSLGQGQETQYF
TGTGCCAGCAGCTTAGGCCAGGGACAAGAGACCCAGTACTTC
>TRBJ2-3|14|NA|TRBV28|NA
CASSFNPRADTQYF
TGTGCCAGCAGTTTCAACCCGCGGGCAGATACGCAGTATTTT
>TRBJ1-3|16|TRBD1|TRBV9|NA
CASSPQGDPAGNTIYF
TGTGCCAGCAGCCCACAGGGGGATCCCGCTGGAAACACCATATATTTT
>TRBJ2-5|15|NA|TRBV5-1|NA
CASSLGTGNQETQYF
TGCGCCAGCAGCCTTGGGACTGGGAACCAAGAGACCCAGTACTTC
>TRBJ2-5|11|NA|TRBV30|NA
CAWSVLETQYF
TGTGCCTGGAGTGTTTTGGAGACCCAGTACTTC
>TRBJ1-5|15|NA|TRBV11-2|NA
CASSLGTPGGQPQHF
TGTGCCAGCAGCCTTGGGACTCCCGGCGGGCAGCCCCAGCATTTT
>TRBJ1-1|16|NA|TRBV7-8|NA
CASSLESAGLNTEAFF
TGTGCCAGCAGCTTAGAATCGGCAGGACTAAACACTGAAGCTTTCTTT
>TRBJ1-5|15|NA|TRBV6-1|NA
CASSEWGSGNQPQHF
TGTGCCAGCAGTGAATGGGGCAGCGGCAATCAGCCCCAGCATTTT
>TRBJ2-7|15|TRBD2|TRBV2|NA
CASSGGLAGVREQYF
TGTGCCAGCAGTGGGGGACTAGCGGGAGTCCGCGAGCAGTACTTC
>TRBJ1-1|12|NA|TRBV19|NA
CASTGTITEAFF
TGTGCCAGTACCGGGACAATCACTGAAGCTTTCTTT
>TRBJ1-1|14|TRBD1|TRBV2|NA
CASQGQSVNTEAFF
TGTGCCAGCCAGGGACAGTCCGTAAACACTGAAGCTTTCTTT
>TRBJ2-3|14|NA|TRBV11-2|NA
CASSTSDNTDTQYF
TGTGCCAGCAGCACCTCTGATAACACAGATACGCAGTATTTT
>TRBJ2-1|13|NA|TRBV28|NA
CASSFLAHNEQFF
TGTGCCAGCAGTTTCCTAGCCCACAATGAGCAGTTCTTC
>TRBJ1-1|14|TRBD1|TRBV18|NA
CASSPPAGDSKAFF
TGTGCCAGCTCACCACCTGCAGGGGACAGTAAAGCTTTCTTT
>TRBJ2-1|11|NA|TRBV5-4|NA
CASSFSSEQFF
TGTGCCAGCAGCTTCTCGAGTGAGCAGTTCTTC